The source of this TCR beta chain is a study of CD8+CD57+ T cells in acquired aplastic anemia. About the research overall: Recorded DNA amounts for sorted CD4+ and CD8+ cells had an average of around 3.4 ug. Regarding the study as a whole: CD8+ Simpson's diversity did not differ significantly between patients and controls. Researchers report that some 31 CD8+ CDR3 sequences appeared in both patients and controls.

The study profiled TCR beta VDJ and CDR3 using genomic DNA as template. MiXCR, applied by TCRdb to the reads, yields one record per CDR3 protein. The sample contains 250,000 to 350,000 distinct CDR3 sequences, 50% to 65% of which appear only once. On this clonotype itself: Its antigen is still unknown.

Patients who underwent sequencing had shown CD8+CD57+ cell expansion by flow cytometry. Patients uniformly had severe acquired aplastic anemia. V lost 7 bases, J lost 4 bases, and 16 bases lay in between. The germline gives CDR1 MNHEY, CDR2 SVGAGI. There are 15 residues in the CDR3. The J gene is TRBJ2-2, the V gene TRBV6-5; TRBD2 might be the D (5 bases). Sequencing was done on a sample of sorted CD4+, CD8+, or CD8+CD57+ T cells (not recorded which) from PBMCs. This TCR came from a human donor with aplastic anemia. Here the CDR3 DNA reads TGTGCCAGCAATTCCCCCGGTCGGGGCACCGGGGAGCTGTTTTTT. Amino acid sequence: CASNSPGRGTGELFF.